This is a list of T cell receptor beta chains from one sample in a study of T cell repertoires in cytomegalovirus infection. No antigen has been assigned to these receptors. TCRdb processed the reads anew with MiXCR; each CDR3 protein has one entry. The table has approximately 730,000 distinct CDR3 sequences, around a third seen once; the top ten hold 15% to 20%. Source: cultured PBMCs, taken from culture after CMV antigen stimulation. Receptors originate from a human donor in good health (CMV status not recorded). Some clones in this sample may be carry-over from other donors' samples. Both conserved end residues are part of each CDR3. The order of the fields is J gene, clone size, V gene, D gene, CDR3 length, CDR3 protein, CDR3 DNA. The D gene is left open where the match is weak. Clone size is not always given. Where it is, it says once, few, many or a class for expanded clones.

TRBJ2-3,-,TRBV7-2,-,17,CASSTRLGGRGADTQYF,TGTGCCAGCAGCACTAGACTGGGGGGCCGAGGCGCGGATACGCAGTATTTT
TRBJ2-1,-,TRBV19,-,14,CATQDGPDYNEQFF,TGTGCCACTCAGGACGGACCAGACTACAATGAGCAGTTCTTC
TRBJ2-5,-,TRBV7-2,-,14,CASSLVPVSWAQYF,TGTGCCAGCAGCTTAGTCCCGGTTTCATGGGCCCAGTACTTC
TRBJ2-3,-,TRBV10-3,TRBD2,17,CAISELLLAGGRDTQYF,TGTGCCATCAGTGAGCTATTATTAGCGGGGGGGCGAGATACGCAGTATTTT
TRBJ1-1,-,TRBV4-1,-,19,CASSQKGGTDNNLYTEAFF,TGCGCCAGCAGCCAGAAAGGGGGTACAGATAACAATTTGTACACTGAAGCTTTCTTT
TRBJ2-7,many,TRBV7-2,-,13,CASSLLGAYEQYF,TGTGCCAGCAGCTTACTAGGGGCCTACGAGCAGTACTTC
TRBJ2-3,few,TRBV20-1,TRBD1,15,CSARARDRATDTQYF,TGCAGTGCTAGAGCTCGGGACAGGGCCACAGATACGCAGTATTTT
TRBJ1-2,many,TRBV7-2,TRBD1,15,CASSPLGQGAIGYTF,TGTGCCAGCAGCCCCCTAGGACAGGGGGCGATAGGCTACACCTTC
TRBJ1-2,once,TRBV6-8,TRBD1,16,CASSYGTGGTNYGYTF,TGTGCCAGCAGTTACGGTACAGGGGGTACTAACTATGGCTACACCTTC
TRBJ2-5,few,TRBV4-3,-,14,CASSLYGTSETQYF,TGCGCCAGCAGCCTTTACGGAACCTCGGAGACCCAGTACTTC
TRBJ2-6,-,TRBV5-5,-,17,CASSLRVRQGLNNVLTF,TGTGCCAGCAGCTTGCGTGTCCGACAGGGACTGAACAACGTCCTGACTTTC
TRBJ2-6,once,TRBV19,-,14,CASRPVAGANVLTF,TGTGCCAGTAGACCCGTAGCTGGGGCCAACGTCCTGACTTTC
TRBJ2-3,many,TRBV7-2,-,14,CASSLNNFAYTQYF,TGTGCCAGCAGCTTAAACAACTTCGCGTATACGCAGTATTTT
TRBJ2-5,-,TRBV12-3/TRBV12-4,-,14,CASSLPRGQETQYF,TGTGCCAGCAGTTTACCCCGGGGACAAGAGACCCAGTACTTC
TRBJ1-2,-,TRBV4-1,-,16,CASSQDPLEPNYGYTF,TGCGCCAGCAGCCAAGATCCCCTCGAACCTAACTATGGCTACACCTTC
TRBJ2-7,-,TRBV6-1,-,17,CASSERVSRAVPYEQYF,TGTGCCAGCAGTGAAAGGGTCAGCAGAGCGGTGCCCTACGAGCAGTACTTC
TRBJ2-2,-,TRBV11-2,-,15,CASRTEGKGTGELFF,TGTGCCAGCAGAACCGAGGGCAAAGGCACCGGGGAGCTGTTTTTT
TRBJ2-1,few,TRBV20-1,TRBD2,15,CSARDPTSGSHEQFF,TGCAGTGCTAGAGATCCGACTAGCGGGAGCCATGAGCAGTTCTTC
TRBJ2-2,few,TRBV7-8,-,15,CASSPTGSNTGELFF,TGTGCCAGCAGCCCTACCGGGTCAAACACCGGGGAGCTGTTTTTT
TRBJ2-3,-,TRBV7-6,-,12,CASSSSHATQYF,TGTGCCAGCAGCTCCTCACATGCTACGCAGTATTTT
TRBJ2-2,-,TRBV19,TRBD2,15,CASSLASGGIGELFF,TGTGCCAGTAGTTTAGCTAGCGGGGGGATCGGGGAGCTGTTTTTT
TRBJ2-7,few,TRBV12-3/TRBV12-4,-,14,CASSSADRPHEQYF,TGTGCCAGCAGTTCAGCTGACCGTCCCCACGAGCAGTACTTC
TRBJ2-1,few,TRBV19,-,18,CASSTLPVQPNPYNEQFF,TGTGCCAGTAGTACCCTCCCCGTGCAGCCAAACCCCTACAATGAGCAGTTCTTC
TRBJ2-3,-,TRBV27,TRBD1,17,CASSTIINRGHTDTQYF,TGTGCCAGCAGTACAATTATCAACAGGGGACACACAGATACGCAGTATTTT
TRBJ2-3,few,TRBV7-6,-,15,CASSPLQGITDTQYF,TGTGCCAGCAGCCCTCTCCAGGGCATTACAGATACGCAGTATTTT
TRBJ1-1,-,TRBV7-2,-,14,CASSPRDGRTEAFF,TGTGCCAGCAGCCCTAGGGACGGGCGCACTGAAGCTTTCTTT
TRBJ2-5,few,TRBV7-2,TRBD1,14,CASSFNQGAETQYF,TGTGCCAGCAGCTTCAACCAGGGGGCGGAGACCCAGTACTTC
TRBJ2-1,-,TRBV27,-,14,CASKGSSSYNEQFF,TGTGCCAGCAAGGGCTCCAGCTCCTACAATGAGCAGTTCTTC
TRBJ2-3,-,TRBV14,TRBD1,17,CASSQDVGTVNTDTQYF,TGTGCCAGCAGCCAAGATGTCGGGACAGTGAACACAGATACGCAGTATTTT
TRBJ1-2,-,TRBV6-1,-,13,CASIDSLLYGYTF,TGTGCCAGCATCGACAGCTTATTGTATGGCTACACCTTC
TRBJ2-1,-,TRBV28,TRBD2,14,CASSLYREGIEQFF,TGTGCCAGCAGTTTATACCGGGAGGGCATTGAGCAGTTCTTC
TRBJ2-1,-,TRBV7-2,-,12,CASSLDREEQFF,TGTGCCAGCAGCTTAGACAGGGAGGAGCAGTTCTTC
TRBJ2-1,-,TRBV12-3/TRBV12-4,-,14,CASTGISGENEQFF,TGTGCCAGCACCGGGATCTCCGGCGAGAATGAGCAGTTCTTC
TRBJ2-5,-,TRBV20-1,-,14,CSARTDGPVGAQYF,TGCAGTGCTAGGACGGACGGGCCGGTGGGGGCCCAGTACTTC
TRBJ2-7,-,TRBV7-2,-,13,CASSLASWYEQYF,TGTGCCAGCAGCTTAGCTTCATGGTACGAGCAGTACTTC
TRBJ2-1,few,TRBV2,-,13,CASGDSSYNEQFF,TGTGCCAGCGGAGATTCCTCCTACAATGAGCAGTTCTTC
TRBJ1-4,few,TRBV7-2,-,14,CASSPQGPTEKLFF,TGTGCCAGCAGCCCACAGGGACCAACAGAAAAACTGTTTTTT
TRBJ1-1,few,TRBV20-1,-,14,CSAREGPLGGEAFF,TGCAGTGCTAGAGAGGGTCCCCTCGGTGGTGAAGCTTTCTTT
TRBJ2-5,-,TRBV7-7,-,13,CASSPTDQETQYF,TGTGCCAGCAGCCCTACGGACCAAGAGACCCAGTACTTC